Below, 4 T cell receptor beta chains from the same sample are listed, as sequenced in a study of PD-1 blockade in mismatch repair-deficient tumors. Here immunoSEQ multiplex PCR was the method, and the copy in TCRdb shows in-frame clones only, minus some. The sample holds roughly 130,000 clones, roughly 86% seen once. Sequenced here: peripheral blood, sampled approximately 70 weeks after starting pembrolizumab. Source of these receptors: an adult with mismatch repair-deficient cancer.

J is TRBJ2-7 and V is TRBV29-1, with D perhaps TRBD2 (6 bases). Germline assignment: CDR1 SQVTM and CDR2 ANQGSEA. The V gene lost 1 base and the J gene lost 0 bases, with 16 bases spanning the gap. The CDR3 covers 16 residues. For the CDR3, the DNA is TGCAGCGTTGAAGGATCCAGCGGGCCCAGCTCCTACGAGCAGTACTTC. Amino acids: CSVEGSSGPSSYEQYF.

This clone was recorded a few times. This chain connects TRBV2 to TRBJ2-2, with TRBD2 identical over 7 bases. There are 15 residues in the CDR3. CDR1 and CDR2 (germline): SNHLY, FYNNEI. The junction had 4 bases not matched to a gene; V was cut back by 6 bases and J by 0 bases. This chain's CDR3 is CASSPGTTNTGELFF. The CDR3 region has the DNA TGTGCCAGCAGCCCCGGGACTACGAACACCGGGGAGCTGTTTTTT. The variable domain in full, with the rest retrieved from reference TRBV2 and TRBJ2-2, is EPEVTQTPSHQVTQMGQEVILRCVPISNHLYFYWYRQILGQKVEFLVSFYNNEISEKSEIFDDQFSVERPDGSNFTLKIRSTKLEDSAMYFCASSPGTTNTGELFFGEGSRLTVL.

Only one count was recorded for this clone. The chain uses TRBV6-5 and TRBJ2-3, with 10 bases aligning to TRBD1. The V segment lost 4 bases and the J segment 4 bases; nucleotides outside the gene matches: 2. The CDR3 length is 14 residues. From germline, CDR1 is MNHEY and CDR2 SVGAGI. CDR3 DNA: TGTGCCAGCAGTTCGGGACAGGGGTCAGATACGCAGTATTTT. It is translated as CASSSGQGSDTQYF.

This clone was picked up one time. The rearrangement links TRBV13 to TRBJ2-5, with a tentative D call TRBD1 (5 bases). The germline V gene has CDR1 PRHDT and CDR2 FYEKMQ (reference sequence). The CDR3 totals 14 residues. V lost 0 bases, J lost 1 base, and 6 bases lay in between. The CDR3 here is CASSLGQGQETQYF. CDR3 DNA: TGTGCCAGCAGCTTAGGGCAGGGCCAAGAGACCCAGTACTTC.